The 15 T cell receptor beta chains below all came from one sample that was sequenced in a study of T cells after yellow fever vaccination. TCRdb redid the calling of the 5' RACE reads with MiXCR, one entry per CDR3 protein. The table records over 250,000 distinct CDR3 sequences, roughly 3.9% of them present only once. The input for sequencing was PBMCs, taken 5 days after the yellow fever booster vaccination. The receptors here all came from a man aged 18 to 30 who received the YFV17D yellow fever vaccine.

This clonotype was counted only a few times. The gene calls are TRBV5-1 and TRBJ2-2; TRBD2 agrees at 7 bases. J gave up 2 bases and V 1 base, and 2 bases lay outside the gene matches. This CDR3 has 15 residues. Per germline, CDR1 SGHRS and CDR2 YFSETQ. CDR3 in amino acids: CASSLPSGNTGELFF. The CDR3 DNA reads as TGCGCCAGCAGCTTGCCTAGCGGTAACACCGGGGAGCTGTTTTTT.

The chain couples TRBV6-2 or TRBV6-3 to TRBJ2-2, with D uncertain. Germline CDR1 and CDR2: MNHEY and SVGEGT. V was shortened by 2 bases and J by 5 bases, with 12 bases between the two germline ends. The CDR3 is 15 residues long. The CDR3 coding sequence is TGTGCCAGCAGTTACCTGGTTGGTGGGACCGGGGAGCTGTTTTTT. It encodes CASSYLVGGTGELFF.

This clonotype was seen ten or more times. The CDR3 coding sequence is TGTGCCAGCAGCCCGACAGGGAGGGAAGAGACCCAGTACTTC. This gives the protein CASSPTGREETQYF. V is TRBV12-3 or TRBV12-4 and J is TRBJ2-5; D is possibly TRBD1 or TRBD2 (7 bases each). V was clipped by 6 bases and J by 3 bases, with 14 bases between them. This CDR3 region has 14 residues.

In this sample, this clonotype turned up many times. The chain joins TRBV9 to TRBJ2-3; D is possibly TRBD1 or TRBD2 (6 bases each). Germline V gene data show CDR1 as SGDLS and CDR2 as YYNGEE. This CDR3 spans 14 amino acids. Trimming cost V 2 bases and J 1 base, with 8 bases left between them. The CDR3 DNA follows: TGTGCCAGCAGCGTCCGGGGGCGCACAGATACGCAGTATTTT. Encoded protein: CASSVRGRTDTQYF.

This clonotype was detected only a few times. The chain uses TRBV10-3 and TRBJ1-1, with TRBD1 identical over 9 bases. There are 11 residues in the CDR3. Germline trimming cut 6 bases from V and 10 bases from J; bases unmatched to any gene: 3. Germline V gene sequence: CDR1 ENHRY, CDR2 SYGVKD. This CDR3 reads CAIRGQGLAFF. The DNA for the CDR3 is TGTGCCATCAGGGGACAGGGTTTAGCTTTCTTT.

This clonotype was counted ten times or more. The V gene is TRBV10-3, the J gene TRBJ1-5; no clear D gene. CDR3 length: 14 amino acids. V dropped 3 bases and J dropped 4 bases, with 10 bases sitting between them. Germline CDR1 and CDR2: ENHRY and SYGVKD. CDR3 DNA: TGTGCCATCAGTGATGGTGGGTCGAATCAGCCCCAGCATTTT. This codes for CAISDGGSNQPQHF.

The chain carries TRBV3-1 and TRBJ1-3, with no clear D. This CDR3 has 16 amino acids. Trimming left V 1 base short and J 0 bases short, with 10 bases between. The germline V gene encodes CDR1 LGHDT and CDR2 YNNKEL (reference sequence). As DNA, the CDR3 is TGTGCCAGCAGCCAAGTAGTAGGGCACTCTGGAAACACCATATATTTT. Translated, it gives CASSQVVGHSGNTIYF.

The chain joins TRBV5-1 to TRBJ2-3, with 7 bases lining up with TRBD1. V lost 2 bases to trimming and J lost 0 bases; unmatched junction nucleotides: 15. This CDR3 is built from 19 residues. Germline V lookup: CDR1 SGHRS, CDR2 YFSETQ. This chain's CDR3 is CASSLTTGTDYASTDTQYF. Here the CDR3 DNA reads TGCGCCAGCAGCTTAACCACCGGGACAGACTATGCTAGCACAGATACGCAGTATTTT.

In its sample, this clonotype was seen a few times. The chain has TRBV12-3 or TRBV12-4 and TRBJ2-7, with 7 bases lining up with TRBD2. CDR3 length: 16 amino acids. V shed 6 bases and J 5 bases; nucleotides not matched to a gene: 16. The CDR3 DNA sequence: TGTGCCAGCAGCCTCCGAGCCCGGCGGGGGTGGAACGAGCAGTACTTC. As protein: CASSLRARRGWNEQYF.

The chain is built from TRBV6-1 and TRBJ1-4, with a tentative D call TRBD1 (6 bases). The germline V gene has CDR1 MNHNS and CDR2 SASEGT. CDR3 length: 15 amino acids. Trimming removed 0 bases at V and 8 bases at J, with 13 bases between. The CDR3 sequence is CASSEARGGIEKLFF. The CDR3 nucleotides read TGTGCCAGCAGTGAAGCGCGAGGGGGTATAGAAAAACTGTTTTTT.

The chain joins TRBV5-1 to TRBJ2-1; D call uncertain. Looked up from germline, CDR1 is SGHRS and CDR2 is YFSETQ. V dropped 1 base and J dropped 5 bases, with 4 bases sitting between them. The CDR3 covers 12 residues. CDR3 region: CASSLKNNEQFF. CDR3 DNA: TGCGCCAGCAGCTTGAAGAACAATGAGCAGTTCTTC.

At least ten counts were recorded for this clonotype. The chain combines TRBV21-1 with TRBJ2-3; TRBD1 was called by the table and not checked on the DNA. TRBV21-1 is a known pseudogene. The CDR3 contains 19 residues. CDR3 sequence reads: CASSRRAPGNRTSTDTQYF. The DNA of the CDR3 is TGTGCCAGCAGCAGACGGGCCCCAGGGAACAGGACTAGCACAGATACGCAGTATTTT.

This clonotype was seen repeatedly, ten times or more. The chain has TRBV7-2 and TRBJ2-1; 7 nucleotides line up with TRBD1. Germline loops: CDR1 SGHTA, CDR2 FQGNSA. The J segment lost 4 bases and the V segment lost 1 base, leaving 4 bases of the junction unmatched. The CDR3 contains 15 residues. The CDR3 DNA reads as TGTGCCAGCAGCTTAGAGGGACAGAGATACAATGAGCAGTTCTTC. Its translation: CASSLEGQRYNEQFF.

This clonotype was counted at least ten times. V is TRBV7-6 and J is TRBJ1-4; D is uncertain. CDR3 length equals 13 residues. Germline V gene data show CDR1 as SGHVS and CDR2 as FNYEAQ. Trimming left V 3 bases short and J 7 bases short, with 9 bases between. The CDR3 loop reads CASSFAEGEKLFF. CDR3 nucleotides: TGTGCCAGCAGCTTCGCGGAGGGTGAAAAACTGTTTTTT.

This clonotype was counted between two and nine times. V is TRBV20-1 and J is TRBJ2-7; no definite D call. V lost 5 bases and J 4 bases, leaving 9 bases between the germline ends. In germline, CDR1 is DFQATT, CDR2 SNEGSKA (reference sequence). The CDR3 covers 11 residues. The CDR3 here is CSAGVVYEQYV. CDR3 sequence (DNA): TGCAGTGCTGGGGTGGTATACGAGCAGTACGTC.